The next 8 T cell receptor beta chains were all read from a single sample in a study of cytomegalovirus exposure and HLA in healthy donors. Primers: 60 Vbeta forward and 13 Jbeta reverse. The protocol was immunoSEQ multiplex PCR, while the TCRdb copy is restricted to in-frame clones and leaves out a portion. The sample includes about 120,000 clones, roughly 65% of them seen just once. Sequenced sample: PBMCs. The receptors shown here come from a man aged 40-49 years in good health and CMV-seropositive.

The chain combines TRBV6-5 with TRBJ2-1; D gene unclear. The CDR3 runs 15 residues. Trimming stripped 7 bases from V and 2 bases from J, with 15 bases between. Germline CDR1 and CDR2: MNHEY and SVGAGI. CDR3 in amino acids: CASKLPGAPYNEQFF. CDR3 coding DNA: TGTGCCAGCAAACTACCGGGTGCCCCCTACAATGAGCAGTTCTTC.

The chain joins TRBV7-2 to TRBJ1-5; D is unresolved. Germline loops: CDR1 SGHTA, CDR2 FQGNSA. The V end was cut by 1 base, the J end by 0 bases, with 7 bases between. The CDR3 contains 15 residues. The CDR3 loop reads CASSLGTYSNQPQHF. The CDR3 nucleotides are TGTGCCAGCAGCTTAGGCACCTATAGCAATCAGCCCCAGCATTTT.

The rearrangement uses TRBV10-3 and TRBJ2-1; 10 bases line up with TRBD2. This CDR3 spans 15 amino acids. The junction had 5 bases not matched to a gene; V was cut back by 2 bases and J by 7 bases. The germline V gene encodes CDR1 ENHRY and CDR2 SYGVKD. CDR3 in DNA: TGTGCCATCAGTGAGGGACTAGCGGAATATAATGAGCAGTTCTTC. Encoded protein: CAISEGLAEYNEQFF.

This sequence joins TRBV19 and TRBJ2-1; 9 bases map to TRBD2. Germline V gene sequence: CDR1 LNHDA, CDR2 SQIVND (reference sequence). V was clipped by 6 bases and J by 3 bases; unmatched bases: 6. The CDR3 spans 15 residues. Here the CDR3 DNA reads TGTGCCAGTAGCATCATAGCGGGGGACTACAATGAGCAGTTCTTC. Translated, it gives CASSIIAGDYNEQFF.

The CDR3 region is CASSLTEGTSYGYTF. The DNA for the CDR3 is TGTGCCAGCAGCTTAACAGAGGGAACGAGCTATGGCTACACCTTC. The gene calls are TRBV7-8 and TRBJ1-2; D is unclear. CDR3 length: 15 residues. Trimming shortened V by 2 bases and J by 4 bases, and 14 bases separated the two germline ends. Germline assignment: CDR1 SGHVS and CDR2 FQNEAQ.

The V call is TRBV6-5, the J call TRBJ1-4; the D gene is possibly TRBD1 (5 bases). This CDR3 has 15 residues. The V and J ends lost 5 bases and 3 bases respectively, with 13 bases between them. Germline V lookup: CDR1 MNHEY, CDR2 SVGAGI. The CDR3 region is CASSLYRRANEKLFF. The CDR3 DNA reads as TGTGCCAGCAGTCTTTACAGGCGAGCTAATGAAAAACTGTTTTTT.

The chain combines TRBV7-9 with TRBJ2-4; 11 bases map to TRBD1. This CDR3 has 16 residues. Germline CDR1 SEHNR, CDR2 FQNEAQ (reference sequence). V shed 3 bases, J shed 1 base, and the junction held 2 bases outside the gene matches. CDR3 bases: TGTGCCAGCAGCTTCGGACAGGGGGCTGCCAAAAACATTCAGTACTTC. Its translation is CASSFGQGAAKNIQYF. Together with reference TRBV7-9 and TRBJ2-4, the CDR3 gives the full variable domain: DTGVSQNPRHKITKRGQNVTFRCDPISEHNRLYWYRQTLGQGPEFLTYFQNEAQLEKSRLLSDRFSAERPKGSFSTLEIQRTEQGDSAMYLCASSFGQGAAKNIQYFGAGTRLSVL.

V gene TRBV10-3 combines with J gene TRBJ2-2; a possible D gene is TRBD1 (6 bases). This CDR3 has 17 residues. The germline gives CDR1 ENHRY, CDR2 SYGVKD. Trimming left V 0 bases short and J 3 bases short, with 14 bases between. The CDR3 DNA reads TGTGCCATCAGTGAGTCGAGATTGTCAGGGGACACCGGGGAGCTGTTTTTT. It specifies CAISESRLSGDTGELFF.